This T cell receptor (beta chain) was documented in a study of human thymus T cells. The V segment lost 5 bases and the J segment 3 bases; nucleotides outside the gene matches: 4. The CDR3 totals 14 residues. Germline V gene data show CDR1 as SGHTA and CDR2 as FQGNSA. Sequenced by immunoSEQ multiplex PCR; TCRdb stores in-frame clones only, minus some. The sample lists 54,000 or so clones, about 93% occurring once. Whole-study results and caveats: Apparent skewing of V and J gene usage characterized both thymic and blood repertoires.

Donors were healthy Finnish infants having corrective surgery for congenital heart defects. Half of the eight donors gave about 0.45-1 mL blood during surgery. All available leukocytes, rather than a set cell count, yielded the blood DNA. Concerning this clone itself: Its antigen remains unidentified.

The sample taken for sequencing was blood. The sequence came from a boy in the first two years of life with a congenital heart defect but otherwise immunologically healthy. The V gene is TRBV7-2, the J gene TRBJ1-2, with 9 bases matching TRBD1. CDR3 DNA: TGTGCCAGCAGCCCACGGACAGGGGACTATGGCTACACCTTC. It yields the protein CASSPRTGDYGYTF.